This T cell receptor (beta chain) originates from a study of cytomegalovirus exposure and HLA in healthy donors. Whole-study findings and limits: Among the sequence variants, a highly shared cluster was likely an artifact of sequencing.

As to this clone: The target antigen is unknown.

The PCR employed 60 Vbeta primers together with 13 Jbeta primers. In the original processing: There were 80 million or so unique TCR beta chains by a later count, and approximately 11 million of them were shared. The repertoire was sequenced with immunoSEQ multiplex PCR; TCRdb's copy has only in-frame clones and lacks some. Clone size and V and J calls were adopted from that table, with D and trimming inferred from the DNA. The sample has approximately 80,000 clones; around 78% are singletons. The TCR comes from a male donor in good health and CMV-seropositive. The sample taken for sequencing was PBMCs.

In nucleotides, the CDR3 is TGCAGCGGGCGGCTGGGTGTTGAAAAACTGTTTTTT. Its protein product is CSGRLGVEKLFF. V usage is TRBV29-1 and J usage is TRBJ1-4; unclear D gene. V lost 7 bases and J 7 bases, leaving 13 bases between the germline ends. Per the germline V gene, CDR1 is SQVTM and CDR2 is ANQGSEA. This CDR3 has 12 residues.